The 7 T cell receptor beta chains given below trace back to one sample, sequenced in a study of blood T cell repertoires in COVID-19. Profiling relied on immunoSEQ multiplex PCR, and the TCRdb table lists in-frame clones only, not all of them. This table holds 130,000 to 150,000 clones, around 81% found once. Sequencing was performed on peripheral blood. These receptors originate from a human donor in a cohort sampled during active COVID-19.

This clone was seen once. The rearrangement joins TRBV7-3 to TRBJ2-5; 12 positions agree with TRBD2. Trimming took 0 bases from V and 4 from J; bases not matched to a gene: 3. Germline lookup yields CDR1 SGHTA and CDR2 FQGTGA. The CDR3 covers 16 residues. The CDR3 sequence: CASSLTGGLAGETQYF. Written as DNA, the CDR3 is TGTGCCAGCAGCTTAACTGGGGGACTAGCGGGAGAGACCCAGTACTTC.

This clone has just a few counts. This chain links TRBV28 with TRBJ2-7, with 9 positions matching TRBD1. CDR3 size: 15 residues. Germline assignment: CDR1 MDHEN and CDR2 SYDVKM. V was pared by 5 bases and J by 6 bases, with 11 bases of the junction left unmatched. CDR3 loop: CASSHTGGQYLEQYF. As DNA, the CDR3 is TGTGCCAGCAGTCATACAGGGGGCCAGTATCTCGAGCAGTACTTC.

This clone was detected once. V and J are TRBV7-3 and TRBJ2-5, with 10 bases lining up with TRBD2. The CDR3 is 16 amino acids. CDR1 is SGHTA and CDR2 is FQGTGA in the germline V gene. With 1 base clipped from V and 4 bases from J, the junction kept 6 bases outside the gene matches. The CDR3 reads CASSLMASGSGETQYF. In DNA form, the CDR3 reads TGTGCCAGCAGCTTAATGGCTAGCGGGAGTGGAGAGACCCAGTACTTC.

The J gene is TRBJ1-2, the V gene TRBV29-1, with 7 positions matching TRBD1. The CDR3 length is 12 residues. With V trimmed by 6 bases and J by 5 bases, 6 bases remained unmatched. CDR1 SQVTM and CDR2 ANQGSEA come from the germline V gene. The CDR3: CSVFSTGYGYTF. As DNA, the CDR3 is TGCAGCGTCTTCTCGACAGGGTATGGCTACACCTTC. Looking up the rest from reference TRBV29-1 and TRBJ1-2 gives the full variable domain: SAVISQKPSRDICQRGTSLTIQCQVDSQVTMMFWYRQQPGQSLTLIATANQGSEATYESGFVIDKFPISRPNLTFSTLTVSNMSPEDSSIYLCSVFSTGYGYTFGSGTRLTVV.

In its sample, this clone was seen once. The chain has TRBV3-1 (or the pseudogene TRBV3-2) and TRBJ2-7; D call uncertain. The CDR3 sequence is 13 residues long. Trimming stripped 2 bases from V and 6 bases from J, with 11 bases between. Germline loops: CDR1 LGHDT, CDR2 YNNKEL (reference sequence). The CDR3 DNA sequence: TGTGCCAGCAGCCAATCGGGTCCCTTCGAGCAGTACTTC. Translating gives CASSQSGPFEQYF.

This clone was seen a few times. The chain joins TRBV7-3 to TRBJ2-1, with 7 bases matching TRBD1. The CDR3 sequence is 13 residues long. Germline CDR1 reads SGHTA; CDR2 reads FQGTGA. V lost 5 bases and J lost 13; bases outside the gene matches: 11. The DNA of the CDR3 is TGTGCCAGCAGCCCGGACAGGCGGTCGGCCCAGTTCTTC. Translation gives CASSPDRRSAQFF.

About this clone itself: The same CDR3 is also encoded by other DNA sequences in this sample. The chain carries TRBV5-6 and TRBJ1-5; no firm D call. V lost 1 base and J 1 base, leaving 6 bases between the germline ends. In germline, CDR1 is SGHDT, CDR2 YYEEEE. The CDR3 contains 14 residues. The CDR3 sequence: CASSLRGSNQPQHF. The CDR3 DNA reads as TGTGCCAGCAGCTTGAGAGGGAGCAATCAGCCCCAGCATTTT.